Presented here are 12 T cell receptor beta chains from one specimen sequenced in a study of blood T cell repertoires in COVID-19 (dated by TCRdb to 2020 to 2022). The library came from the immunoSEQ multiplex PCR assay. Drawn from immuneACCESS, this table holds only the in-frame rearrangements with V and J called that TCRdb kept. Clones are partly lost; checked studies trace under half to an unresolved V gene and leave the rest unexplained. The sample yields more than 250,000 clones; around 87% were counted once. The ten largest clones take up approximately 5% of the sample. The sequenced sample consisted of PBMCs or T cells enriched from blood (not recorded which). These receptors originate from a woman aged 25 to 39 who had recovered from COVID-19.

V usage is TRBV9 and J usage is TRBJ1-6, with D uncertain. The CDR3 contains 14 residues. The V end was cut by 1 base, the J end by 7 bases, with 9 bases between. The germline gives CDR1 SGDLS, CDR2 YYNGEE. As DNA, the CDR3 is TGTGCCAGCAGCGTATACTTGGAGAATTCACCCCTCCACTTT. As protein: CASSVYLENSPLHF.

The chain has TRBV7-2 and TRBJ1-1; 7 bases align to TRBD1. V was clipped by 3 bases and J by 6 bases; unmatched bases: 16. Per the germline V gene, CDR1 is SGHTA and CDR2 is FQGNSA. This CDR3 is built from 17 residues. CDR3 residues: CASSLVREHRGIAEAFF. The CDR3 DNA reads TGTGCCAGCAGCTTGGTTCGTGAGCACAGGGGTATCGCTGAAGCTTTCTTT.

This chain uses TRBV7-8 with TRBJ1-3; D ambiguous. CDR3 length equals 17 residues. CDR1 is SGHVS and CDR2 is FQNEAQ in the germline V gene. Trimming removed 2 bases at V and 0 bases at J, with 14 bases between. The CDR3 DNA sequence: TGTGCCAGCAGCTTATTTTCTCTCACCGGCTCTGGAAACACCATATATTTT. Its protein is CASSLFSLTGSGNTIYF.

This chain links TRBV3-1 (or the pseudogene TRBV3-2) with TRBJ2-7; D may be TRBD2 (5 bases). The length of the CDR3 is 13 residues. CDR1 is LGHDT, CDR2 YNNKEL, per germline (reference sequence). Trimming left V 1 base short and J 4 bases short, with 8 bases between. CDR3 residues: CASSQGSDYEQYF. The CDR3 region has the DNA TGTGCCAGCAGCCAAGGTAGCGATTACGAGCAGTACTTC.

This chain connects TRBV27 to TRBJ1-2; TRBD1 might be the D (5 bases). CDR1 is MNHEY, CDR2 SMNVEV, per germline (reference sequence). This CDR3 comprises 15 residues. Trimming removed 4 bases at V and 4 bases at J, with 16 bases between. The CDR3 DNA sequence: TGTGCCAGCAGTTCCTTTGGGTGGGGGGTCTATGGCTACACCTTC. It codes for CASSSFGWGVYGYTF.

This chain links TRBV7-8 with TRBJ2-1; 10 bases fit TRBD1. Germline assignment: CDR1 SGHVS and CDR2 FQNEAQ. Trimming took 5 bases from V and 9 from J; bases not matched to a gene: 4. This CDR3 comprises 13 residues. CDR3 amino acids: CASSGQGDGEQFF. DNA for the CDR3: TGTGCCAGCAGCGGACAGGGGGACGGTGAGCAGTTCTTC.

The gene calls are TRBV7-7 and TRBJ1-2; 7 nucleotides align to TRBD1. Germline-derived CDR1 and CDR2 are SSHAT and FNYEAQ (reference sequence). The CDR3 spans 15 residues. J gave up 2 bases and V 1 base, and 4 bases lay outside the gene matches. Here the CDR3 DNA reads TGTGCCAGCAGCTTAGGACAGGGTGGGAACTATGGCTACACCTTC. As protein: CASSLGQGGNYGYTF.

In this sample, this clone turned up a few times. The chain joins TRBV4-1 to TRBJ2-7; perhaps TRBD1 as D (6 bases). The germline gives CDR1 MGHRA, CDR2 YSYEKL. V was trimmed by 0 bases and J by 7 bases, leaving 22 bases between them. The length of the CDR3 is 17 residues. CDR3 DNA sequence: TGCGCCAGCAGCCAAGAAACTGGGGGCTCCTCTTCAGGGGAGCAGTACTTC. Protein product: CASSQETGGSSSGEQYF.

The chain recombines TRBV5-4 with TRBJ2-7; D perhaps matches TRBD2 (6 bases). The length of the CDR3 is 14 residues. The V gene lost 4 bases and the J gene lost 3 bases, with 14 bases spanning the gap. Germline V gene data show CDR1 as SGHNT and CDR2 as YYREEE (reference sequence). The DNA of the CDR3 is TGTGCCAGCAGCCCCTCTAGCGTGAGCTACGAGCAGTACTTC. The encoded protein is CASSPSSVSYEQYF.

The rearrangement joins TRBV6-5 to TRBJ1-1; tentative D call: TRBD1 (5 bases). Per germline, CDR1 MNHEY and CDR2 SVGAGI. V was pared by 2 bases and J by 8 bases, with 18 bases between. The CDR3 totals 15 residues. DNA for the CDR3: TGTGCCAGCAGTTACAGTCCGGGGGACCGGATAGAAGCTTTCTTT. This codes for CASSYSPGDRIEAFF.

The V gene is TRBV4-1, the J gene TRBJ1-2, with D perhaps matching TRBD1 (5 bases). The CDR3 length is 14 residues. Trimming stripped 1 base from V and 3 bases from J, with 9 bases between. Germline V gene lookup returns CDR1 MGHRA and CDR2 YSYEKL. The CDR3 is CASSQGRVDYGYTF. CDR3 DNA: TGCGCCAGCAGCCAAGGCAGGGTGGACTATGGCTACACCTTC.

This sequence joins TRBV28 and TRBJ2-7, with TRBD1 matching 11 bases. J was trimmed by 2 bases and V by 1 base; bases with no gene match: 4. This CDR3 is 16 amino acids long. Germline CDR1 reads MDHEN; CDR2 reads SYDVKM. The CDR3 DNA sequence: TGTGCCAGCAGTTTATTGTGGGGACAGGGGGCCTACGAGCAGTACTTC. Its protein product is CASSLLWGQGAYEQYF.